This is a list of T cell receptor beta chains from one sample in a study of blood T cell repertoires in COVID-19. Clones were sequenced by immunoSEQ multiplex PCR, and TCRdb holds only the in-frame ones, with some missing. The sample consists of about 160,000 clones, around 80% of them appearing once. Sequencing input: peripheral blood. Source of these receptors: a man between 60 and 70 years old with acute or convalescent COVID-19. Both conserved end residues are part of each CDR3. A D gene is named only where the DNA matches it firmly. Clone size is given for some rows only: seen once, a few or many times, or a class if the clone is expanded.

size	V	D	J	DNA	CDR3
.	TRBV27	TRBD2	TRBJ2-5	TGTGCCAGCAGAAATGCCGGGACTAGCGGGGACGAGACCCAGTACTTC	CASRNAGTSGDETQYF
once	TRBV6-5	.	TRBJ1-1	TGTGCCAGCAGACCACGGAGCACTATCACTGAAGCTTTCTTT	CASRPRSTITEAFF
.	TRBV6-6	.	TRBJ2-1	TGTGCCAGCACCGACTCACGTCAACCCTACAATGAGCAGTTCTTC	CASTDSRQPYNEQFF
few	TRBV5-8	.	TRBJ2-5	TGTGCCAGCAGACAGGAAGAGACCCAGTACTTC	CASRQEETQYF
.	TRBV5-1	.	TRBJ1-1	TGCGCCAGCAGCCGTACCAAAGGACACATGAACACTGAAGCTTTCTTT	CASSRTKGHMNTEAFF
.	TRBV19	.	TRBJ2-2	TGTGCCAGTAGTATAGTGACAACCGGGGAGCTGTTTTTT	CASSIVTTGELFF
.	TRBV6-1	.	TRBJ2-3	TGTGCCAGCAGTGACGAAAGGGACACAGGCACAGATACGCAGTATTTT	CASSDERDTGTDTQYF
.	TRBV30	.	TRBJ1-2	TGTGCCTGGAACAGGGTCGCCACCTATGGCTACACCTTC	CAWNRVATYGYTF
.	TRBV19	TRBD1	TRBJ1-1	TGTGCCAGTAGTAGGACAGGGGGCGCCTCGGACACTGAAGCTTTCTTT	CASSRTGGASDTEAFF
many	TRBV3-1/TRBV3-2	.	TRBJ1-2	TGTGCCAGCAGCCAAGATCGTGCGAATGGCTACACCTTC	CASSQDRANGYTF
.	TRBV24-1	.	TRBJ1-2	TGTGCCACCAGTGAGGCAGGGGAAGGCTACACCTTC	CATSEAGEGYTF
.	TRBV12-3/TRBV12-4	.	TRBJ2-2	TGTGCCAGCAGGCAAGAGGGTACCGGGGAGCTGTTTTTT	CASRQEGTGELFF
.	TRBV10-2	TRBD1	TRBJ2-2	TGCGCCAGCCGGGGACAGGGGGCGCTCACCGGGGAGCTGTTTTTT	CASRGQGALTGELFF
.	TRBV27	.	TRBJ1-1	TGTGCCAGTACAGGGACCCTGAACACTGAAGCTTTCTTT	CASTGTLNTEAFF
few	TRBV5-4	TRBD2	TRBJ2-5	TGTGCCAGCAGCTTGTCGGGAACGGGAGGGCGGACCCAGTACTTC	CASSLSGTGGRTQYF
.	TRBV19	.	TRBJ1-5	TGTGCCAGTAGATTCTCAAGGGAGGGTCAGCCCCAGCATTTT	CASRFSREGQPQHF
.	TRBV7-2	.	TRBJ1-2	TGTGCCAGCAGGTCCTCCGGGAACTATGGCTACACCTTC	CASRSSGNYGYTF
.	TRBV4-3	.	TRBJ1-1	TGCGCCAGCAGCTGGACTCCAGGAGGTACTGAAGCTTTCTTT	CASSWTPGGTEAFF
few	TRBV10-3	TRBD1	TRBJ2-5	TGTGCCATCAGTCGGACAGGGGGGTGGCAAGAGACCCAGTACTTC	CAISRTGGWQETQYF
.	TRBV2	.	TRBJ1-2	TGTGCCAGCAGTGTGGACACCAGAAACTATGGCTACACCTTC	CASSVDTRNYGYTF
.	TRBV11-2	TRBD2	TRBJ2-3	TGTGCCAGCAGCTGGGGACTAACGCGCACAGATACGCAGTATTTT	CASSWGLTRTDTQYF
.	TRBV4-3	TRBD1	TRBJ2-6	TGCGCCAGCAGCCAAGAGGCTTTGGGGACAGTTGGGGCCAACGTCCTGACTTTC	CASSQEALGTVGANVLTF
.	TRBV9	.	TRBJ1-1	TGTGCCAGCAGCGTAGTACCGAGCGAGGAAGCTTTCTTT	CASSVVPSEEAFF
.	TRBV30	.	TRBJ1-4	TGTGCCTGGAGCGAAACTGGCCCAGGGAATGAAAAACTGTTTTTT	CAWSETGPGNEKLFF
.	TRBV6-5	TRBD1	TRBJ1-5	TGTGCCAGCACCACAGGGGGCAGGCATCAGCCCCAGCATTTT	CASTTGGRHQPQHF
.	TRBV7-3	.	TRBJ1-2	TGTGCCAGCAGCTTAATGGGGGGGACCTCTAACTATGGCTACACCTTC	CASSLMGGTSNYGYTF
.	TRBV5-1	.	TRBJ1-2	TGCGCCAGCAGCACCGGGGGGCGCACAGGCGGCTACACCTTC	CASSTGGRTGGYTF
.	TRBV12-5	TRBD1	TRBJ1-1	TGTGCTAGTGGTTTCCCCAAACCAGGGGGCACTGAAGCTTTCTTT	CASGFPKPGGTEAFF
once	TRBV7-2	.	TRBJ2-3	TGTGCCAGCAGCTTAGTCGGCGGGGAAAGGGTCCTACCAGATACGCAGTATTTT	CASSLVGGERVLPDTQYF
.	TRBV6-5	.	TRBJ2-5	TGTGCCAGCAGTTACTCGATCCAGGGGAAGACCCAGTACTTC	CASSYSIQGKTQYF
.	TRBV7-2	TRBD2	TRBJ2-2	TGTGCCAGCAGCGCCGGTCTAGCGGGGGGGCCTAACACCGGGGAGCTGTTTTTT	CASSAGLAGGPNTGELFF
.	TRBV12-3/TRBV12-4	TRBD1	TRBJ1-6	TGTGCCAGCAGTGGACAGGGAAGTTCACCCCTCCACTTT	CASSGQGSSPLHF
.	TRBV5-1	TRBD1	TRBJ2-7	TGCGCCAGCAGCTCACAGGGGGAGTACGAGCAGTACTTC	CASSSQGEYEQYF
.	TRBV2	TRBD1	TRBJ1-2	TGTGCCAGCAGTTTCCGGGACAGGGATGGCTACACCTTC	CASSFRDRDGYTF
.	TRBV6-1	TRBD1	TRBJ1-6	TGTGCCAGCAGTGAAAACGGACAGGGGGCACGCTCACCCCTCCACTTT	CASSENGQGARSPLHF
.	TRBV4-1	TRBD2	TRBJ2-3	TGCGCCAGCAGCCACGGTCTAGCGGGGCCCGATACGCAGTATTTT	CASSHGLAGPDTQYF
.	TRBV9	.	TRBJ1-6	TGTGCCAGCAGCGTAGGTTCAGGGGTGGATTCACCCCTCCACTTT	CASSVGSGVDSPLHF
.	TRBV6-6	TRBD1	TRBJ1-2	TGTGCCAGCAGCCTGACAGGGGAAGGCGGCTACACCTTC	CASSLTGEGGYTF
once	TRBV19	.	TRBJ2-5	TGTGCCAGTAGGTCTATGACTGGCGAGACCCAGTACTTC	CASRSMTGETQYF
.	TRBV6-6	.	TRBJ2-7	TGTGCCAGCAGTTCTGTACAGGTGGGGGAGCAGTACTTC	CASSSVQVGEQYF
.	TRBV3-1/TRBV3-2	.	TRBJ1-6	TGTGCCAGCAGCCACCCGCAGGACGGACACCCTTATTCACCCCTCCACTTT	CASSHPQDGHPYSPLHF
.	TRBV5-1	.	TRBJ2-7	TGCGCCAGCAGCCTTTCAGGGGCTAACGCCTACGAGCAGTACTTC	CASSLSGANAYEQYF